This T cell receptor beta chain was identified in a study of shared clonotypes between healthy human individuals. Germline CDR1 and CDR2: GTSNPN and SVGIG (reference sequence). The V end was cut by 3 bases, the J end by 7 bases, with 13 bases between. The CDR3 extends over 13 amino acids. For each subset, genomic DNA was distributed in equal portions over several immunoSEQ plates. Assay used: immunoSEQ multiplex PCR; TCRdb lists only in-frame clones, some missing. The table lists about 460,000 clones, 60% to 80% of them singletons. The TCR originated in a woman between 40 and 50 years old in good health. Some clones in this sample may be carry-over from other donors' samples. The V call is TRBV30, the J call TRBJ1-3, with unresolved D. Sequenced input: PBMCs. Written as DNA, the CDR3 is TGTGCCTGGAGCCCGGACCCGTCCAACACCATATATTTT. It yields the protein CAWSPDPSNTIYF. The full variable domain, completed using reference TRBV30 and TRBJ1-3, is SQTIHQWPATLVQPVGSPLSLECTVEGTSNPNLYWYRQAAGRGLQLLFYSVGIGQISSEVPQNLSASRPQDRQFILSSKKLLLSDSGFYLCAWSPDPSNTIYFGEGSWLTVV.